The 5 T cell receptor beta chains reported below all come from one sample, sequenced in a study of cytomegalovirus exposure and HLA in healthy donors. The PCR ran on 60 Vbeta and 13 Jbeta primers. Produced via immunoSEQ multiplex PCR; TCRdb's table is partial and in-frame only. The sample shows some 130,000 clones, roughly 62% of them seen only once. The specimen was PBMCs. Receptor source: a young man in good health and CMV-seropositive.

The gene calls are TRBV27 and TRBJ1-2, with D uncertain. V lost 3 bases, J lost 2 bases, and 7 bases lay in between. The CDR3 sequence is 13 residues long. Germline loops: CDR1 MNHEY, CDR2 SMNVEV (reference sequence). Written as DNA, the CDR3 is TGTGCCAGCAGTTTTCGGGAGAACTATGGCTACACCTTC. Encoded protein: CASSFRENYGYTF.

The chain is built from TRBV6-1 and TRBJ1-1; 8 bases align to TRBD1. V shed 5 bases and J 0 bases; nucleotides not matched to a gene: 5. The germline V gene encodes CDR1 MNHNS and CDR2 SASEGT. This CDR3 has 15 amino acids. CDR3 in amino acids: CASSFRQGLNTEAFF. The DNA of the CDR3 is TGTGCCAGCAGTTTTAGACAGGGGCTGAACACTGAAGCTTTCTTT.

This sequence joins TRBV5-4 and TRBJ1-1, with 7 bases aligning to TRBD1. In germline, CDR1 is SGHNT, CDR2 YYREEE (reference sequence). Trimming at V came to 4 bases and at J to 1 base, leaving 7 bases not matched to a gene. The CDR3 totals 15 residues. CDR3 sequence: CASSRRDRANTEAFF. The CDR3 DNA reads as TGTGCCAGCAGCCGACGAGACAGGGCGAACACTGAAGCTTTCTTT.

This clone was seen more than once but under ten times. The chain carries TRBV4-1 and TRBJ2-2; tentatively, D is TRBD1 (6 bases). The CDR3 spans 16 residues. The germline V gene has CDR1 MGHRA and CDR2 YSYEKL. The V end was cut by 2 bases, the J end by 0 bases, with 10 bases between. This chain's CDR3 is CASSQRDTANTGELFF. CDR3 DNA sequence: TGCGCCAGCAGCCAACGGGACACGGCGAACACCGGGGAGCTGTTTTTT.

The chain employs TRBV28 and TRBJ2-5; 7 bases line up with TRBD1. CDR3 length: 16 amino acids. CDR1 MDHEN and CDR2 SYDVKM come from the germline V gene. The J segment lost 0 bases and the V segment lost 5 bases, leaving 9 bases of the junction unmatched. CDR3 sequence: CASSTLLGQDQETQYF. The CDR3 DNA reads TGTGCCAGCAGTACCCTACTCGGACAGGACCAAGAGACCCAGTACTTC.